This T cell receptor beta chain is drawn from a study of radiotherapy plus CTLA-4 blockade in lung cancer. Study-level results: Peripheral blood showed expansion of tumor-derived TCR clones after radiotherapy and ipilimumab. Among reported predictors of response, early blood T cell clone dynamics with interferon-beta performed best.

Points on this clone: The antigen is not known.

Profiling relied on immunoSEQ multiplex PCR, and the TCRdb table lists in-frame clones only, not all of them. This sample yields about 46,000 clones, of which roughly three quarters are seen a single time; 6.5% to 10% belongs to the top ten. V lost 1 base and J lost 7, with 10 bases in between. The germline V gene encodes CDR1 SEHNR and CDR2 FQNEAQ (reference sequence). The CDR3 length is 14 residues. This specimen was peripheral blood, taken from a patient treated with radiotherapy plus ipilimumab. This sequence was found in a human donor with non-small cell lung cancer who had a complete response to radiotherapy plus ipilimumab. This rearrangement joins TRBV7-9 to TRBJ2-2; TRBD1 might be the D (6 bases). The CDR3 nucleotides are TGTGCCAGCAGCTTAGGCACAGGGTACGGGGAGCTGTTTTTT. Translation: CASSLGTGYGELFF.